What follows is one TCR beta chain and its context. The data originate from a study of blood T cell repertoires in COVID-19. Turning to the study itself: Sample material is recorded as cDNA or gDNA derived from T cells, B-cell-depleted T cells, or PBMCs.

The data were produced by immunoSEQ multiplex PCR, yet TCRdb's version contains in-frame clones alone and is incomplete. Counted here are some 350,000 clones, roughly 90% occurring once; the ten biggest clones make up around 7.9%. Germline V gene sequence: CDR1 SGHRS, CDR2 YFSETQ. This CDR3 contains 15 residues. V shed 4 bases, J shed 6 bases, and the junction held 10 bases outside the gene matches. J is TRBJ2-1 and V is TRBV5-1; 7 bases are shared with TRBD2. This receptor was identified in an older woman with COVID-19, enrolled during active disease. The sequenced sample consisted of peripheral blood. DNA for the CDR3: TGCGCCAGCAGCCCCGCGGCGGGGGAGAGCAATGAGCAGTTCTTC. Its protein product is CASSPAAGESNEQFF. Drawing the rest from reference TRBV5-1 and TRBJ2-1, the complete variable domain is KAGVTQTPRYLIKTRGQQVTLSCSPISGHRSVSWYQQTPGQGLQFLFEYFSETQRNKGNFPGRFSGRQFSNSRSEMNVSTLELGDSALYLCASSPAAGESNEQFFGPGTRLTVL.